Each of the 27 T cell receptor beta chains below was sequenced from the same sample in a study of T cell repertoires in cytomegalovirus infection. These receptors' antigens are unknown. TCRdb ran MiXCR on the reads and lists one entry per CDR3 protein. The sample yields 900,000 to 950,000 distinct CDR3 sequences, approximately 32% seen once. The sequenced sample was cultured CD8+ T cells from PBMCs, obtained from culture after CMV antigen stimulation. These receptor sequences come from a human donor in good health (CMV status not recorded). Some clones in this sample may be carry-over from other donors' samples.

This clonotype was seen many times. The chain uses TRBV7-2 and TRBJ2-1; D could derive from TRBD1 or TRBD2 (5 bases each). V dropped 8 bases and J dropped 4 bases, with 21 bases sitting between them. The CDR3 consists of 16 residues. The germline V gene encodes CDR1 SGHTA and CDR2 FQGNSA. CDR3 loop: CASSLTSGPSYNEQFF. In DNA, the CDR3 is TGTGCCAGCTCGCTTACTTCGGGACCAAGTTACAATGAGCAGTTCTTC.

The J gene is TRBJ2-7, the V gene TRBV20-1, with D perhaps matching TRBD1 (5 bases). Trimming shortened V by 6 bases and J by 5 bases, and 14 bases separated the two germline ends. The CDR3 totals 12 residues. Per the germline V gene, CDR1 is DFQATT and CDR2 is SNEGSKA (reference sequence). The CDR3 sequence is CSAKDRVHEQYV. The CDR3 DNA follows: TGCAGTGCAAAAGACAGAGTCCACGAGCAGTACGTC.

The V call is TRBV25-1, the J call TRBJ2-2, with D perhaps TRBD1 or TRBD2 (5 bases each). Trimming cost V 1 base and J 3 bases, with 21 bases left between them. The germline CDR1 and CDR2 sequences are MGHDK and SYGVNS. This CDR3 spans 19 amino acids. The CDR3 reads CASSEFFGQGPTDTGELFF. The CDR3 DNA follows: TGTGCCAGCAGTGAATTTTTCGGGCAGGGACCGACTGACACCGGGGAGCTGTTTTTT.

The genes are TRBV11-2 and TRBJ2-1, with 8 bases matching TRBD1. The CDR3 sequence is 14 residues long. Germline-derived CDR1 and CDR2 are SGHAT and FQNNGV. V shed 5 bases, J shed 7 bases, and the junction held 7 bases outside the gene matches. CDR3 in amino acids: CASSPRTGWNEQFF. The CDR3 coding sequence is TGTGCCAGCAGCCCAAGGACAGGGTGGAATGAGCAGTTCTTC. Together with reference TRBV11-2 and TRBJ2-1, the CDR3 gives the full variable domain: EAGVAQSPRYKIIEKRQSVAFWCNPISGHATLYWYQQILGQGPKLLIQFQNNGVVDDSQLPKDRFSAERLKGVDSTLKIQPAKLEDSAVYLCASSPRTGWNEQFFGPGTRLTVL.

V is TRBV29-1 and J is TRBJ2-7; D is undetermined. The CDR3 covers 12 residues. CDR1 is SQVTM and CDR2 is ANQGSEA in the germline V gene. Trimming shortened V by 4 bases and J by 3 bases, and 10 bases separated the two germline ends. The CDR3 nucleotides are TGCAGCGTTGTTAGACACGACTACGAGCAGTACTTC. This codes for CSVVRHDYEQYF.

This clonotype was seen only a few times. The chain joins TRBV6-2 or TRBV6-3 to TRBJ2-1, with 8 bases identical to TRBD2. The V gene's germline CDR1 is MNHEY and CDR2 SVGEGT. With V trimmed by 7 bases and J by 7 bases, 12 bases remained unmatched. This CDR3 spans 15 amino acids. The CDR3: CASTPWAGGSNEQFF. Written as DNA, the CDR3 is TGTGCCAGCACCCCCTGGGCGGGGGGATCGAATGAGCAGTTCTTC.

This chain uses TRBV7-6 with TRBJ2-5; 10 bases match TRBD2. Per the germline V gene, CDR1 is SGHVS and CDR2 is FNYEAQ. The CDR3 sequence is 16 residues long. The J segment lost 3 bases and the V segment lost 2 bases, leaving 6 bases of the junction unmatched. DNA of the CDR3: TGTGCCAGCAGCTTATGGGCTAGCGGGGGAGAAGAGACCCAGTACTTC. Translation gives CASSLWASGGEETQYF.

This clonotype was seen a handful of times. The rearrangement joins TRBV7-9 to TRBJ2-7; 7 bases are a match to TRBD1. V lost 4 bases to trimming and J lost 4 bases; unmatched junction nucleotides: 10. The CDR3 sequence is 15 residues long. Germline V gives CDR1 SEHNR, CDR2 FQNEAQ (reference sequence). CDR3 sequence reads: CASSSPLRTGYEQYV. The CDR3 DNA sequence: TGTGCCAGCAGCTCACCCTTAAGGACAGGATACGAGCAGTACGTC.

With regard to this clonotype: The junction differs from germline at one of its ends, possibly a read error. The V gene is TRBV4-1, the J gene TRBJ1-5, with a possible D match to TRBD1 (5 bases). This CDR3 has 15 residues. Germline V gene sequence: CDR1 MGHRA, CDR2 YSYEKL. The CDR3 reads CANSPRKEGMQPQHF. In DNA, the CDR3 is TGCGCCAACAGCCCGAGAAAGGAGGGGATGCAGCCCCAGCATTTT.

The chain links TRBV6-5 to TRBJ2-1; possibly TRBD2 for D (6 bases). Looked up from germline, CDR1 is MNHEY and CDR2 is SVGAGI. This CDR3 is 16 amino acids long. Trimming removed 6 bases at V and 6 bases at J, with 21 bases between. CDR3 bases: TGTGCCAGCAGGACCCTTCGGGACTCGACCTTCAATGAGCAGTTCTTC. This encodes CASRTLRDSTFNEQFF.

Many counts were recorded for this clonotype. This sequence joins TRBV12-3 or TRBV12-4 and TRBJ2-5; the match to TRBD2 covers 9 bases. This CDR3 comprises 16 residues. Trimming removed 2 bases from V and 0 bases from J; junction bases left unmatched: 4. As DNA, the CDR3 is TGTGCCAGCAGTTTAACGGCTAGCGGGAACCAAGAGACCCAGTACTTC. Encoded protein: CASSLTASGNQETQYF.

The table lists this clonotype with a few counts. This chain connects TRBV6-1 to TRBJ2-7; weak D call: TRBD2 (7 bases). Germline V gene data show CDR1 as MNHNS and CDR2 as SASEGT. This CDR3 has 14 residues. V lost 8 bases, J lost 0 bases, and 14 bases lay in between. CDR3 sequence: CASGEGGSSYEQYF. The DNA of the CDR3 is TGTGCCAGCGGAGAGGGGGGGAGCTCCTACGAGCAGTACTTC.

The J gene is TRBJ2-5, the V gene TRBV20-1, with a weak D call TRBD1 (6 bases). Germline CDR1 reads DFQATT; CDR2 reads SNEGSKA (reference sequence). V shed 3 bases and J shed 2 bases, with 10 bases lying between them. The CDR3 covers 13 residues. The chain's CDR3 is CSARDSTQETQYF. CDR3 nucleotide sequence: TGCAGTGCTAGGGACAGCACGCAAGAGACCCAGTACTTC.

Of note for this clonotype: One base away lies a much larger clone, so this may be a sequencing read error. V and J are TRBV7-2 and TRBJ1-5, with unresolved D. Germline loops: CDR1 SGHTA, CDR2 FQGNSA. The CDR3 is 15 residues long. V gave up 5 bases and J gave up 5 bases, with 16 bases separating them. CDR3 sequence (DNA): TGTACCAGCAGCACCCCGGGCTTTATATATCAGCCCCAGCATTTT. It codes for CTSSTPGFIYQPQHF.

This sequence joins TRBV20-1 and TRBJ2-5; no definite D call. The germline gives CDR1 DFQATT, CDR2 SNEGSKA (reference sequence). V was clipped by 0 bases and J by 4 bases, with 18 bases between them. The CDR3 loop spans 16 amino acids. The CDR3 DNA reads as TGCAGTGCTAGAGATGAGTTTACGAGACCCGGAGAGACCCAGTACTTC. This translates into CSARDEFTRPGETQYF.

This CDR3 is CASSGRARNEQFF. The CDR3 DNA reads TGTGCCAGCAGTGGGAGGGCGCGCAATGAGCAGTTCTTC. The chain links TRBV2 to TRBJ2-1; TRBD2 is a possible D gene (6 bases). Germline V gene data show CDR1 as SNHLY and CDR2 as FYNNEI. V was trimmed by 4 bases and J by 6 bases, leaving 10 bases between them. CDR3 size: 13 residues.

This clonotype was counted a few times. V is TRBV2 and J is TRBJ1-2, with 9 bases that match TRBD1. Trimming removed 9 bases from V and 6 bases from J; junction bases left unmatched: 17. The CDR3 has 16 residues. Germline CDR1 reads SNHLY; CDR2 reads FYNNEI. The CDR3 DNA sequence: TGTGCCAGTCAAAACCCCTCGGACAGGGGAGTCAATGGCTACACCTTC. Encoded protein: CASQNPSDRGVNGYTF.

This sequence joins TRBV27 and TRBJ2-3; TRBD1 might be the D (5 bases). CDR3 length equals 16 residues. V lost 3 bases, J lost 2 bases, and 15 bases lay in between. The germline gives CDR1 MNHEY, CDR2 SMNVEV (reference sequence). The CDR3 DNA is TGTGCCAGCAGTTTGATCAGGGCCGGGCACACAGATACGCAGTATTTT. It yields the protein CASSLIRAGHTDTQYF.

This clonotype appeared a few times. The chain uses TRBV7-3 and TRBJ2-3; 7 nucleotides align to TRBD2. This CDR3 region has 16 residues. V gave up 5 bases and J gave up 6 bases; unmatched junction bases: 14. Germline CDR1 SGHTA, CDR2 FQGTGA. The CDR3, as DNA: TGTGCCAGCAGCCTCGAGCGAGCGGGGCCAAGGGATACGCAGTATTTT. This sequence encodes CASSLERAGPRDTQYF. The whole variable domain, filled in from reference TRBV7-3 and TRBJ2-3, reads GAGVSQTPSNKVTEKGKYVELRCDPISGHTALYWYRQSLGQGPEFLIYFQGTGAADDSGLPNDRFFAVRPEGSVSTLKIQRTERGDSAVYLCASSLERAGPRDTQYFGPGTRLTVL.

This clonotype appeared a single time. The chain recombines TRBV27 with TRBJ1-2; 7 bases are a match to TRBD1. V lost 3 bases, J lost 8 bases, and 9 bases stayed unmatched. There are 14 residues in the CDR3. CDR1 is MNHEY and CDR2 is SMNVEV in the germline V gene (reference sequence). The CDR3 DNA reads TGTGCCAGCAGTTTCGTAGGGGGCGCGGGAGGCTACACCTTC. It codes for CASSFVGGAGGYTF.

This clonotype appeared a few times. The chain employs TRBV4-1 and TRBJ1-1; D unclear. Germline CDR1 reads MGHRA; CDR2 reads YSYEKL. The CDR3 runs 15 residues. Trimming took off 1 base at V and 4 bases at J, with 13 bases between the two ends. CDR3: CASSQGLEDLTEAFF. The CDR3, as DNA: TGCGCCAGCAGCCAAGGATTGGAGGACCTCACTGAAGCTTTCTTT.

In the case of this clonotype: This may stem from a read error, because a much larger clone lies one nucleotide away. The V call is TRBV7-3, the J call TRBJ1-1; 7 positions agree with TRBD1. J gave up 1 base and V 5 bases, and 10 bases lay outside the gene matches. This CDR3 is 16 amino acids long. In germline, CDR1 is SGHTA, CDR2 FQGTGA. CDR3: CASSASAGQPNTEAFF. The CDR3 DNA reads TGTGCCAGCAGCGCATCCGCGGGACAGCCGAACACTGAAGCTTTCTTT.

In regard to this clonotype: A single base separates this from a much larger clone, so it may be a read error. The chain recombines TRBV11-2 with TRBJ2-2, with 9 bases aligning to TRBD2. Germline V gives CDR1 SGHAT, CDR2 FQNNGV. CDR3 length equals 16 residues. The CDR3 bases are TGTGCCAACAGCTTATTTCCAGCGGGGGGCCCCGGGGAGCTGTTTTTT. This encodes CANSLFPAGGPGELFF.

The V call is TRBV12-3 or TRBV12-4, the J call TRBJ2-7; 9 bases align to TRBD2. The CDR3 sequence is 16 residues long. Unmatched junction bases numbered 10, after V lost 5 bases and J lost 2 bases. CDR3 residues: CASSRTQRTSAYEQYF. DNA for the CDR3: TGTGCCAGCAGTAGAACCCAGAGGACTAGCGCCTACGAGCAGTACTTC.

The chain uses TRBV7-9 and TRBJ2-2; 9 nucleotides match TRBD1. The CDR3 extends over 16 amino acids. Trimming took 2 bases from V and 6 from J; bases not matched to a gene: 7. Per the germline V gene, CDR1 is SEHNR and CDR2 is FQNEAQ (reference sequence). The CDR3 is CASSLSGQGYSGELFF. As DNA, the CDR3 is TGTGCCAGCAGCTTATCCGGACAGGGGTACTCCGGGGAGCTGTTTTTT. Combining the CDR3 with reference TRBV7-9 and TRBJ2-2 gives the whole variable domain DTGVSQNPRHKITKRGQNVTFRCDPISEHNRLYWYRQTLGQGPEFLTYFQNEAQLEKSRLLSDRFSAERPKGSFSTLEIQRTEQGDSAMYLCASSLSGQGYSGELFFGEGSRLTVL.

This clonotype was picked up many times. The chain combines TRBV7-2 with TRBJ2-2; D may be TRBD2 (6 bases). Trimming pared 7 bases from V and 1 base from J, leaving 19 bases between. The germline gives CDR1 SGHTA, CDR2 FQGNSA. The length of the CDR3 is 17 residues. CDR3 protein: CASIPKTGTVNTGELFF. CDR3 DNA: TGTGCCAGCATTCCGAAAACCGGGACTGTGAACACCGGGGAGCTGTTTTTT.

The J gene is TRBJ1-4, the V gene TRBV6-2 or TRBV6-3; the D is unclear. V lost 5 bases, J lost 5 bases, and 12 bases lay in between. This CDR3 spans 14 amino acids. Germline V gene lookup returns CDR1 MNHEY and CDR2 SVGEGT. The CDR3 sequence is CASSLPGYNEKLFF. The CDR3, as DNA: TGTGCCAGCAGTCTCCCGGGTTACAATGAAAAACTGTTTTTT.